This T cell receptor (beta chain) derives from a study of T cell repertoires in cytomegalovirus infection. The table lists this clonotype with a few counts. Its antigen remains unknown. TCRdb independently ran MiXCR on the reads; one entry per CDR3 protein. The sample contains some 170,000 distinct CDR3 sequences, about 18% of which appear only once. The CDR3 is 13 amino acids. The germline gives CDR1 SEHNR, CDR2 FQNEAQ (reference sequence). Trimming took off 7 bases at V and 6 bases at J, with 16 bases between the two ends. Study outcomes and limitations: The cumulative frequency of public TCR beta families identified carriers of CMV plus the relevant HLA.

Sequencing was performed on CD8+ T cells from PBMCs. This clonotype was obtained from a human donor in good health (CMV status not recorded). Some clones in this sample may be carry-over from other donors' samples. The genes are TRBV7-9 and TRBJ2-7, with a tentative D call TRBD2 (6 bases). The CDR3: CASTLDLRGEQYF. The DNA for the CDR3 is TGTGCCAGCACCTTGGACTTGCGGGGCGAGCAGTACTTC.